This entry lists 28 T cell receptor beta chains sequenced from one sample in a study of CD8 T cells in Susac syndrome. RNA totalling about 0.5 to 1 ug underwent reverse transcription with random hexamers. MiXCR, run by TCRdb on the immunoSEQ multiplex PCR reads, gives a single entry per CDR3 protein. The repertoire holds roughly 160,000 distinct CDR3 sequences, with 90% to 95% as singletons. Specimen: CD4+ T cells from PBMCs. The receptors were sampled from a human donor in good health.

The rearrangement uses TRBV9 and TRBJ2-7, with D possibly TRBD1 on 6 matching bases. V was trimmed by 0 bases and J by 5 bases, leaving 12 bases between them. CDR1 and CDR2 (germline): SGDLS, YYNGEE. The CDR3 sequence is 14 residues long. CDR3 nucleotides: TGTGCCAGCAGCGTAGAACAGGGATCTCACGAGCAGTACTTC. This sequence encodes CASSVEQGSHEQYF.

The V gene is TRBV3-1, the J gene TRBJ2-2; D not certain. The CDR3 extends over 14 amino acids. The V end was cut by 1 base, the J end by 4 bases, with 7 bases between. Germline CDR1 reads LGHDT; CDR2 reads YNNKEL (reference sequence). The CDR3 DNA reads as TGTGCCAGCAGCCAAGCCCCCTCCACCGGGGAGCTGTTTTTT. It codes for CASSQAPSTGELFF.

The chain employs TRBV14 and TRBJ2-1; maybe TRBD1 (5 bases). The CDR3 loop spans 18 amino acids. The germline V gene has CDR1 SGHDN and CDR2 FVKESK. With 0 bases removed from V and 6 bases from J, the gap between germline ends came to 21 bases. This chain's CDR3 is CASSQDNSRVSPRNEQFF. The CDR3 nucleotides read TGTGCCAGCAGCCAAGATAATAGCAGGGTCTCCCCGCGCAATGAGCAGTTCTTC.

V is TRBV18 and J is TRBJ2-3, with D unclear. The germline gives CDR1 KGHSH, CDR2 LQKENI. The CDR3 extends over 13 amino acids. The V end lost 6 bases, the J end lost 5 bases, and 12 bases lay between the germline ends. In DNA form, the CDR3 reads TGTGCCAGCTCCGGTAGGGATGGAGATACGCAGTATTTT. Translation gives CASSGRDGDTQYF.

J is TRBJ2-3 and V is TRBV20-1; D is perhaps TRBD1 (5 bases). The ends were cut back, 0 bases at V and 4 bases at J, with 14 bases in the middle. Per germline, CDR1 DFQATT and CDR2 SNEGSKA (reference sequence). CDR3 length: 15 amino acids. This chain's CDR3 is CSARDGAGISDTQYF. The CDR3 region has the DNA TGCAGTGCTAGAGATGGTGCAGGGATCTCAGATACGCAGTATTTT.

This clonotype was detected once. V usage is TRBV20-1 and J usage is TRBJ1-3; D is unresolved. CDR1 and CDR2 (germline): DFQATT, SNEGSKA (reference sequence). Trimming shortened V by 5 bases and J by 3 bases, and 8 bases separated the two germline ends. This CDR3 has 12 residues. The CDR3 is CSAPVGGNTIYF. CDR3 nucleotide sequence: TGCAGTGCTCCAGTAGGTGGAAACACCATATATTTT.

The CDR3 spells CASSQRRDSYEQYF. DNA of the CDR3: TGCGCCAGCAGCCAACGCCGAGACTCCTACGAGCAGTACTTC. V usage is TRBV4-3 and J usage is TRBJ2-7; D is undetermined. V lost 2 bases and J 0 bases, leaving 8 bases between the germline ends. Germline CDR1 is LGHNA and CDR2 is YSLEER. The CDR3 covers 14 residues.

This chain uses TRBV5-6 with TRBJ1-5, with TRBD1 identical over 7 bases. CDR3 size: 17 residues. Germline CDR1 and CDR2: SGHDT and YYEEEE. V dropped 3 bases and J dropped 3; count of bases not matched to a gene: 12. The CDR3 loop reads CASSSTGRDSYNQPQHF. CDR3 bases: TGTGCCAGCAGCTCGACGGGCCGGGACAGTTACAATCAGCCCCAGCATTTT.

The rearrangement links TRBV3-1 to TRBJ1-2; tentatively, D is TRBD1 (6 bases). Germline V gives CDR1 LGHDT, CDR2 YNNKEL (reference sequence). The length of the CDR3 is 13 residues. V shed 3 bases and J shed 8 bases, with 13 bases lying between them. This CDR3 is CASSHEGGSGYTF. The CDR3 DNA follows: TGTGCCAGCAGCCACGAGGGGGGAAGCGGCTACACCTTC.

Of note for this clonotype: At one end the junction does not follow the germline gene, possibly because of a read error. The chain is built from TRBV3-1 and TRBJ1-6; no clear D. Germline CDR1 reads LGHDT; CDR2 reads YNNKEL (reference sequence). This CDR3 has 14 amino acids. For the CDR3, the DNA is TGTGCCAGCAGCCAAGCCTCCAATAATTCACCCCTCCACTTT. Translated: CASSQASNNSPLHF.

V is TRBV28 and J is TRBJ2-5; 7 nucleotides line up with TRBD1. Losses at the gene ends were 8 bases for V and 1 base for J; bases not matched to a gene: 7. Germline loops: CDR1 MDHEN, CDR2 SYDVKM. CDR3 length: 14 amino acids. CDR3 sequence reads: CASSAGTAQETQYF. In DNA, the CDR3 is TGTGCCAGCTCCGCCGGGACAGCCCAAGAGACCCAGTACTTC.

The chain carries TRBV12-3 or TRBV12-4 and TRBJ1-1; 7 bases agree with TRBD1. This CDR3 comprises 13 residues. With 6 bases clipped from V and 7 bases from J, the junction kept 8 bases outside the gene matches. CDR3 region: CASSDNWTGEAFF. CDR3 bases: TGTGCCAGCAGCGATAACTGGACAGGTGAAGCTTTCTTT.

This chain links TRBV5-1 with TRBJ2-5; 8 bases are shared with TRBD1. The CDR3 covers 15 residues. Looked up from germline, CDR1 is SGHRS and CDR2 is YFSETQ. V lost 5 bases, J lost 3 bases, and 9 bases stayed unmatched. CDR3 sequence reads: CASSPRTGTEETQYF. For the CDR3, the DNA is TGCGCCAGCAGTCCCCGGACAGGGACGGAAGAGACCCAGTACTTC.

The CDR3 DNA sequence: TGTGCCAGCAGCTTTGGCGGGGGGGCGAATACGCAGTATTTT. The encoded protein is CASSFGGGANTQYF. The rearrangement joins TRBV7-6 to TRBJ2-3, with 9 nucleotides matching TRBD2. The CDR3 length is 14 residues. V lost 3 bases, J lost 7 bases, and 5 bases stayed unmatched. Germline CDR1 reads SGHVS; CDR2 reads FNYEAQ.

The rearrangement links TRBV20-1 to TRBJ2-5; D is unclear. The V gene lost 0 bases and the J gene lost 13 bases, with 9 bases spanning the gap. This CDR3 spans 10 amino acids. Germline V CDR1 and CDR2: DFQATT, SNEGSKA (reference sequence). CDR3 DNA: TGCAGTGCTAGAGATGAGGTTACGTACTTC. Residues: CSARDEVTYF.

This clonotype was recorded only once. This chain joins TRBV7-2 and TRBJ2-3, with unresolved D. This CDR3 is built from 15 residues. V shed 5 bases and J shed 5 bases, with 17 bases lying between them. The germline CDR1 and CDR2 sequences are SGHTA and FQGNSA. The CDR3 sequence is CASSRVTAWGDTQYF. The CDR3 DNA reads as TGTGCCAGCAGCCGAGTGACCGCCTGGGGAGATACGCAGTATTTT.

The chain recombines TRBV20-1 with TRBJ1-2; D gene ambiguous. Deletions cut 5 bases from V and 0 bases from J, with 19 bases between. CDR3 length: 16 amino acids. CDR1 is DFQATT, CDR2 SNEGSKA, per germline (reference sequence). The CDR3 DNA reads TGCAGTGCTCCCCGGGTAGGGCGCTACTCTAACTATGGCTACACCTTC. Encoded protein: CSAPRVGRYSNYGYTF.

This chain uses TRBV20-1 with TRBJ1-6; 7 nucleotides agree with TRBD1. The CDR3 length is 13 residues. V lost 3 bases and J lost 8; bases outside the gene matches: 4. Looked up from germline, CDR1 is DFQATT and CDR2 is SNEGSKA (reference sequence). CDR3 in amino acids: CSARPTGDSPLHF. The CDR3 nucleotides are TGCAGTGCTAGGCCAACAGGGGATTCACCCCTCCACTTT.

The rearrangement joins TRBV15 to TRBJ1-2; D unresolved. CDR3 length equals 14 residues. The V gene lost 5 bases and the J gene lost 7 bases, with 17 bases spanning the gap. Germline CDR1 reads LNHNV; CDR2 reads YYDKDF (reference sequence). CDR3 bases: TGTGCCACCAGCCGCAGCGGGGAGGAAGGTGGCTACACCTTC. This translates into CATSRSGEEGGYTF.

DNA of the CDR3: TGTGCCAGCAGCGTAGAACAGGGGGTCTACAATGAGCAGTTCTTC. As protein: CASSVEQGVYNEQFF. The genes are TRBV9 and TRBJ2-1, with TRBD1 matching 8 bases. The CDR3 runs 15 residues. Trimming removed 0 bases from V and 3 bases from J; junction bases left unmatched: 2. Germline V CDR1 and CDR2: SGDLS, YYNGEE.

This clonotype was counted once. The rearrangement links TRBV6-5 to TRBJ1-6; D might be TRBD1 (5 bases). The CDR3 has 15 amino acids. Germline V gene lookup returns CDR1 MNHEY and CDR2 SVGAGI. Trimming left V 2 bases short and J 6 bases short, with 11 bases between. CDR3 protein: CASSYKGRPNSPLHF. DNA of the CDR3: TGTGCCAGCAGTTACAAGGGACGGCCTAATTCACCCCTCCACTTT.

The CDR3 protein is CASSEVIFTPGEKLFF. CDR3 DNA sequence: TGTGCCAGCAGTGAAGTGATCTTCACTCCCGGGGAAAAACTGTTTTTT. The rearrangement links TRBV6-1 to TRBJ1-4; D gene unclear. This CDR3 has 16 residues. Germline lookup yields CDR1 MNHNS and CDR2 SASEGT. Trimming took off 1 base at V and 8 bases at J, with 17 bases between the two ends.

The CDR3 region is CASSQIGSEQFF. CDR3 nucleotides: TGCGCCAGCAGCCAGATTGGGAGTGAGCAGTTCTTC. The rearrangement joins TRBV4-3 to TRBJ2-1, with D perhaps matching TRBD2 (5 bases). Germline assignment: CDR1 LGHNA and CDR2 YSLEER. CDR3 length: 12 amino acids. V gave up 3 bases and J gave up 9 bases, with 9 bases separating them.

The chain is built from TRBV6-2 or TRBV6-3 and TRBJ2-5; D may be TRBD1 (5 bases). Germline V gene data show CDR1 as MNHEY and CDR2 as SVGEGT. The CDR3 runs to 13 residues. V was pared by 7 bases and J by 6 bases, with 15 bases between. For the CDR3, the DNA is TGTGCCAGCACCTTTACAGGCGGAAAGACCCAGTACTTC. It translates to CASTFTGGKTQYF.

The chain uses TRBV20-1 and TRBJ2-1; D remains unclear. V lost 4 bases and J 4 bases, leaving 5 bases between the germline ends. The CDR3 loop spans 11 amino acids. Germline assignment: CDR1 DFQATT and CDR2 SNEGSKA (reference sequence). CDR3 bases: TGCAGTGCTAAACAGTACAATGAGCAGTTCTTC. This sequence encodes CSAKQYNEQFF.

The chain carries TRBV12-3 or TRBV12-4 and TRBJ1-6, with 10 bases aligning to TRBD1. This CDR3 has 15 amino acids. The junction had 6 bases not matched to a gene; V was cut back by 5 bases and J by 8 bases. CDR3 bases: TGTGCCAGCAGTAGACGACAGGGGGCTTATTCACCCCTCCACTTT. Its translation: CASSRRQGAYSPLHF.

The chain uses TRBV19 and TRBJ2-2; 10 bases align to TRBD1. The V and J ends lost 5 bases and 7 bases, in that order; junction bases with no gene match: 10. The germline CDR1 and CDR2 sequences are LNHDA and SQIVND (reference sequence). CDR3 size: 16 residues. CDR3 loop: CASSPRDRGSIGELFF. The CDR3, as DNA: TGTGCCAGTAGTCCCCGGGACAGGGGATCTATCGGGGAGCTGTTTTTT.

CDR3 in amino acids: CASSFDRVIDTQYF. In nucleotides, the CDR3 is TGTGCCAGCAGCTTCGACAGGGTTATAGATACGCAGTATTTT. The chain has TRBV5-8 and TRBJ2-3, with TRBD1 matching 7 bases. The CDR3 covers 14 residues. Germline V gene lookup returns CDR1 SGHTS and CDR2 YDEGEE. The V segment lost 2 bases and the J segment 5 bases; nucleotides outside the gene matches: 5.